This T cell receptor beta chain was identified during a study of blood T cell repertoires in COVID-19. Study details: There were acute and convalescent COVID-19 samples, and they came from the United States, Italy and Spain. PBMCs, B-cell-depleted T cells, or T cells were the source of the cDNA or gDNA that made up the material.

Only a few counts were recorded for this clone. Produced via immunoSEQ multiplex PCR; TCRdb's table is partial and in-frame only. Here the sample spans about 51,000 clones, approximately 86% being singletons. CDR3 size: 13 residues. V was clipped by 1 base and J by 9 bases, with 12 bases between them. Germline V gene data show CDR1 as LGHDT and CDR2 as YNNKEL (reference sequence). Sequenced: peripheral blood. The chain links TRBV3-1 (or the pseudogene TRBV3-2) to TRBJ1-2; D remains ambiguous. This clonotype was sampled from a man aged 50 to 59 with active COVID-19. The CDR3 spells CASSQGSGISYTF. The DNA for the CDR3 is TGTGCCAGCAGCCAAGGTTCAGGTATTAGCTACACCTTC.